This T cell receptor beta chain was documented in a study of T cell repertoires in cytomegalovirus infection. Study as a whole: CMV epitopes in the study were HLA-C-restricted (recently identified) and HLA-B-restricted (well studied). Matching HLA type and CMV infection were both indicated by public TCR beta signatures.

This CDR3 is built from 15 residues. Trimming took 0 bases from V and 8 from J, leaving 16 bases between them. Germline V gene sequence: CDR1 MGHRA, CDR2 YSYEKL. Using its own MiXCR run on the reads, TCRdb lists one record per CDR3 protein. This table has some 350,000 distinct CDR3 sequences, about 32% appearing once. Findings and limits, study-wide: There were HLA-C-restricted CMV-specific TCR beta clonotypes dominating the ex vivo response. CMV carriers having the relevant HLA were flagged by cumulative public TCR beta family frequency.

The table lists this clonotype with a few counts. Its antigen remains unknown. The material sequenced was cultured PBMCs, taken from culture after CMV antigen stimulation. The chain combines TRBV4-1 with TRBJ1-2, with D maybe TRBD1 (5 bases). This TCR was recovered from a human donor in good health (CMV status not recorded). Some clones in this sample may be carry-over from other donors' samples. The CDR3 bases are TGCGCCAGCAGCCAAGATTTGTCCAGGGCGAGCGGCTACACCTTC. This sequence encodes CASSQDLSRASGYTF.